A single sample is the source of the 14 T cell receptor beta chains below, sequenced in a study of blood T cell repertoires in COVID-19. Profiling relied on immunoSEQ multiplex PCR, and the TCRdb table lists in-frame clones only, not all of them. Of about 300,000 clones in the sample, 85% are singletons; the top ten hold 2% to 3%. Sequencing input: PBMCs or T cells enriched from blood (not recorded which). All receptors derive from a woman in her forties or fifties who had recovered from COVID-19.

This chain uses TRBV30 with TRBJ1-5; D is possibly TRBD1 (5 bases). The CDR3 spans 13 residues. Germline V gives CDR1 GTSNPN, CDR2 SVGIG (reference sequence). V was cut by 3 bases and J by 5 bases, with 11 bases left in between. The CDR3 region has the DNA TGTGCCTGGAGCGCGACAGAGTATCAGCCCCAGCATTTT. It yields the protein CAWSATEYQPQHF.

The chain couples TRBV19 to TRBJ2-1, with 8 bases identical to TRBD1. V was pared by 6 bases and J by 15 bases, with 7 bases of the junction left unmatched. The CDR3 loop spans 11 amino acids. Looked up from germline, CDR1 is LNHDA and CDR2 is SQIVND (reference sequence). CDR3: CASSTGQGRFF. The CDR3 nucleotides are TGTGCCAGTAGCACCGGACAGGGACGGTTCTTC.

The rearrangement joins TRBV24-1 to TRBJ2-3; weak D call: TRBD2 (5 bases). The V gene lost 3 bases and the J gene lost 2 bases, with 11 bases spanning the gap. CDR1 and CDR2 (germline): KGHDR, SFDVKD. There are 15 residues in the CDR3. The CDR3: CATSDPGVLTDTQYF. The DNA of the CDR3 is TGTGCCACCAGTGATCCCGGGGTCCTCACAGATACGCAGTATTTT.

The chain joins TRBV19 to TRBJ2-3; 7 nucleotides agree with TRBD1. Looked up from germline, CDR1 is LNHDA and CDR2 is SQIVND (reference sequence). V shed 0 bases and J 11 bases; nucleotides not matched to a gene: 5. The CDR3 has 13 residues. Here the CDR3 reads CASSIDWTGKQYF. The CDR3 DNA reads as TGTGCCAGTAGTATAGACTGGACAGGAAAGCAGTATTTT.

The chain carries TRBV18 and TRBJ2-7, with D tentatively TRBD1 (6 bases). The germline V gene encodes CDR1 KGHSH and CDR2 LQKENI. V lost 3 bases, J lost 6 bases, and 12 bases lay in between. The CDR3 contains 13 residues. CDR3 coding DNA: TGTGCCAGCTCACCCGCTCCGACAGGCGAGCAGTACTTC. Encoded protein: CASSPAPTGEQYF.

This chain joins TRBV12-5 and TRBJ2-1; tentatively, D is TRBD2 (6 bases). The CDR3 consists of 16 residues. Germline V gene data show CDR1 as LGHNT and CDR2 as FRNRAP. The V end lost 5 bases, the J end lost 0 bases, and 14 bases lay between the germline ends. The CDR3 DNA reads as TGTGCTAGTGGTCCCCCGGGGGTAAACTCCTACAATGAGCAGTTCTTC. It codes for CASGPPGVNSYNEQFF.

The V and J genes are TRBV7-2 and TRBJ2-1, with D perhaps matching TRBD2 (7 bases). The CDR3 runs to 13 residues. Per the germline V gene, CDR1 is SGHTA and CDR2 is FQGNSA. V was trimmed by 3 bases and J by 8 bases, leaving 11 bases between them. The CDR3 DNA reads TGTGCCAGCAGCTTGCGGGGGCCGTATGAGCAGTTCTTC. This translates into CASSLRGPYEQFF.

V usage is TRBV30 and J usage is TRBJ2-7; no definite D call. The V gene lost 1 base and the J gene lost 3 bases, with 22 bases spanning the gap. This CDR3 has 17 amino acids. The germline gives CDR1 GTSNPN, CDR2 SVGIG (reference sequence). Here the CDR3 reads CAWSGNPDTLSLYEQYF. The CDR3 DNA reads TGTGCCTGGAGTGGGAACCCAGACACCCTTTCCCTCTACGAGCAGTACTTC.

The rearrangement uses TRBV10-2 and TRBJ2-7; TRBD2 might be the D (7 bases). There are 16 residues in the CDR3. Between the trimmed V and J ends, which lost 3 bases and 2 bases, there was a span of 17 bases. CDR1 and CDR2 (germline): WSHSY, SAAADI. The CDR3 nucleotides read TGCGCCAGCAGTGAATCGGGGGGCGGGGGAACCTACGAGCAGTACTTC. Protein product: CASSESGGGGTYEQYF.

This chain joins TRBV10-3 and TRBJ1-4; TRBD1 aligns across 9 bases. Germline CDR1 and CDR2: ENHRY and SYGVKD. Trimming at V came to 3 bases and at J to 5 bases, leaving 4 bases not matched to a gene. This CDR3 region has 15 residues. The CDR3 spells CAISDKDRGNEKLFF. The CDR3 region has the DNA TGTGCCATCAGTGATAAGGACAGGGGAAATGAAAAACTGTTTTTT.

The chain couples TRBV29-1 to TRBJ2-1; 9 bases are a match to TRBD2. The V gene's germline CDR1 is SQVTM and CDR2 ANQGSEA. The ends lost 5 bases at V and 5 bases at J; junction bases unmatched: 10. CDR3 size: 15 residues. The CDR3 DNA reads TGCAGCGTTTCCGTTATAGCGGGAGCCGACAATGAGCAGTTCTTC. This translates into CSVSVIAGADNEQFF.

In nucleotides, the CDR3 is TGTGCCAGCAGCTTGGGACAGGGGAGTGGAAACACCATATATTTT. It is translated as CASSLGQGSGNTIYF. The chain joins TRBV7-2 to TRBJ1-3; 10 nucleotides align to TRBD1. Trimming took 3 bases from V and 3 from J; bases not matched to a gene: 2. The germline V gene has CDR1 SGHTA and CDR2 FQGNSA. The CDR3 loop spans 15 amino acids.

The chain recombines TRBV7-9 with TRBJ2-5, with D hard to call. V shed 5 bases and J shed 3 bases, with 13 bases lying between them. The CDR3 runs to 14 residues. The V gene's germline CDR1 is SEHNR and CDR2 FQNEAQ (reference sequence). The CDR3 here is CASSQALPEETQYF. The CDR3 DNA sequence: TGTGCCAGCAGCCAAGCCCTTCCCGAAGAGACCCAGTACTTC.

The genes are TRBV13 and TRBJ2-1; tentatively, D is TRBD2 (6 bases). The CDR3 contains 16 residues. V lost 0 bases and J lost 3, with 12 bases in between. Looked up from germline, CDR1 is PRHDT and CDR2 is FYEKMQ (reference sequence). CDR3 in amino acids: CASSLGASAYYNEQFF. CDR3 coding DNA: TGTGCCAGCAGCTTAGGTGCTAGCGCGTACTACAATGAGCAGTTCTTC.